A selection of T cell receptor beta chains follows, all from one sample in a study of T cell repertoires in cytomegalovirus infection. Antigens of these TCRs are unknown. TCRdb redid the calling of the reads with MiXCR, one entry per CDR3 protein. The table records some 270,000 distinct CDR3 sequences, 20% to 25% of them present only once. Sequenced here: cultured PBMCs, sampled from culture after CMV antigen stimulation. The source of these receptors is a human donor in good health (CMV status not recorded). Some clones in this sample may be carry-over from other donors' samples. The CDR3 runs from the conserved cysteine through the conserved F or W. D genes are given only for firm matches. Clone size is shown for a subset of rows, as once, few, many or a class of expanded clone.

d_call	v_call	clone_size	j_call	cdr3_nt	cdr3_aa
-	TRBV25-1	few	TRBJ1-2	TGTGCCAGCAGCCGGACAGATTACTATGGCTACACCTTC	CASSRTDYYGYTF
-	TRBV20-1	few	TRBJ2-1	TGCAGTGCCTTTCCACCCTCCTACAATGAGCAGTTCTTC	CSAFPPSYNEQFF
TRBD1	TRBV29-1	few	TRBJ1-2	TGCAGCGTTGAGGGGACAGGGAGGGGGTATGGCTACACCTTC	CSVEGTGRGYGYTF
-	TRBV7-2	few	TRBJ2-7	TGTGCCAGCAATCTTGGGGGGGGGCCTCACGAGCAGTACTTC	CASNLGGGPHEQYF
TRBD2	TRBV4-2	-	TRBJ2-1	TGTGCCAGCAGCCCGGGACTAGCGGGAGAAAAGAAGCAGTTCTTC	CASSPGLAGEKKQFF
-	TRBV5-1	many	TRBJ2-3	TGCGCCAGCAGGGCCTCAGATACGCAGTATTTT	CASRASDTQYF
TRBD1	TRBV5-4	few	TRBJ2-3	TGTGCCAGCAGCTTGGACCTAGGGACAGTGGATACGCAGTATTTT	CASSLDLGTVDTQYF
TRBD1	TRBV11-2	-	TRBJ2-3	TGTGCCAGCAGCTTGTCCTCCGGGACAGTCAGCACAGATACGCAGTATTTT	CASSLSSGTVSTDTQYF
-	TRBV11-2	few	TRBJ2-7	TGTGCCAGCAGCTTAGGCAGGCAATCCTACGAGCAGTACTTC	CASSLGRQSYEQYF
TRBD1	TRBV7-6	many	TRBJ2-7	TGTGCCAGCAGCTCCGGGACAGGGTACGGCGAGCAGTACTTC	CASSSGTGYGEQYF
TRBD1	TRBV7-2	few	TRBJ1-2	TGTGCCAGCAGCAGGGACAGCGGTTATGGCTACACCTTC	CASSRDSGYGYTF
TRBD2	TRBV7-2	-	TRBJ2-1	TGTGCCAGCAGCTTAGATAGCGGGAGACACAATGAGCAGTTCTTC	CASSLDSGRHNEQFF
TRBD1	TRBV4-1	-	TRBJ1-6	TGCGCCAGCAGCATCCGGGACAGGGATTCACCCCTCCACTTT	CASSIRDRDSPLHF
-	TRBV2	many	TRBJ1-2	TGTGCCAGCTCCTTTCGATATGGCTACACCTTC	CASSFRYGYTF
-	TRBV7-2	many	TRBJ2-2	TGTGCCAGCAGCTTAGCGGGAGTCGTCTCAAACACCGGGGAGCTGTTTTTT	CASSLAGVVSNTGELFF
-	TRBV12-3/TRBV12-4	-	TRBJ1-6	TGTGCCAGCAGTTTTGGGGACCGAAATTCACCCCTCCACTTT	CASSFGDRNSPLHF
TRBD2	TRBV7-6	-	TRBJ2-1	TGTGCCAGCAGGAAAGTGGCGGGAGGAATGAATGAGCAGTTCTTC	CASRKVAGGMNEQFF
-	TRBV12-3/TRBV12-4	many	TRBJ2-3	TGTGCCAGCAGCGAACTAAAGGCGAGCACAGATACGCAGTATTTT	CASSELKASTDTQYF
-	TRBV18	few	TRBJ2-1	TGTGCCAGCTCACCACCGGGACGGCACTACAATGAGCAGTTCTTC	CASSPPGRHYNEQFF
TRBD1	TRBV7-2	many	TRBJ2-5	TGTGCCAGCAGCTTAGCCAGGGGACAGGGAGAGACCCAGTACTTC	CASSLARGQGETQYF
-	TRBV5-1	once	TRBJ1-1	TGCGCCAGCAGCCTATTAACCTCCGACACTGAAGCTTTCTTT	CASSLLTSDTEAFF
TRBD1	TRBV7-2	many	TRBJ1-3	TGTGCCAGCAGCTTACAACAGGGGGGAAACACCATATATTTT	CASSLQQGGNTIYF
-	TRBV28	-	TRBJ2-5	TGTGCCAGCAGTGAGGACAGGAGGGGCCAGTACTTC	CASSEDRRGQYF
TRBD2	TRBV7-8	many	TRBJ2-1	TGTGCCAGCAGCCCTAGGCCTAGCGGGGTCTCCTACAATGAGCAGTTCTTC	CASSPRPSGVSYNEQFF
TRBD1	TRBV27	-	TRBJ2-7	TGTGCCAGCAGTTTCCGGACAGGGGGCTTTTACGAGCAGTACTTC	CASSFRTGGFYEQYF
TRBD1	TRBV7-3	once	TRBJ2-1	TGTGCCAGCAGCCCGCAGGGACAGGGGAGGGGGCAGTTCTTC	CASSPQGQGRGQFF
-	TRBV12-3/TRBV12-4	few	TRBJ1-1	TGTGCCAGCAGACTAACAACCAACACTGAAGCTTTCTTT	CASRLTTNTEAFF
-	TRBV7-2	many	TRBJ2-3	TGTGCCAGCAGCCAGTACGGGTTGGGGCAAGCAGATACGCAGTATTTT	CASSQYGLGQADTQYF
TRBD2	TRBV7-2	many	TRBJ2-1	TGTGCCAGCAGCTTAGTGGGCGGGAGAGATGAGCAGTTCTTC	CASSLVGGRDEQFF
TRBD1	TRBV6-1	many	TRBJ1-5	TGTGCCAGCACCGACGGACAGGGCGTTCAGCCCCAGCATTTT	CASTDGQGVQPQHF
-	TRBV7-2	-	TRBJ1-5	TGTGCCAGCAGCTTAGCACGGGACATTTCTTCGCCCCAGCATTTT	CASSLARDISSPQHF
-	TRBV27	-	TRBJ2-1	TGTGCCAGCAGTTTACCCCAGAGCGAGCAGTTCTTC	CASSLPQSEQFF
-	TRBV20-1	few	TRBJ2-2	TGCAGTGGCCGGGCGAACACCGGGGAGCTGTTTTTT	CSGRANTGELFF
TRBD1	TRBV19	-	TRBJ1-1	TGTGCCAGTAGTAGAACAGGGGCAGGCGGCACTGAAGCTTTCTTT	CASSRTGAGGTEAFF
-	TRBV12-3/TRBV12-4	many	TRBJ2-5	TGTGCCAGCACCCTCGGGGACCAAGAGACCCAGTACTTC	CASTLGDQETQYF
TRBD2	TRBV12-3/TRBV12-4	few	TRBJ2-1	TGTGCCAGCAGGGGAATGACTAGCGGGAGGGCGGGGGATGAGCAGTTCTTC	CASRGMTSGRAGDEQFF
TRBD2	TRBV6-5	-	TRBJ2-7	TGTGCCAGCAGTTACGACGGACTAGGATTGTTTGAGCAGTACTTC	CASSYDGLGLFEQYF
TRBD1	TRBV12-3/TRBV12-4	many	TRBJ2-2	TGTGCCAGCAGTTTTTTGACAGGGGGATCCGGGGAGCTGTTTTTT	CASSFLTGGSGELFF
-	TRBV4-1	-	TRBJ1-4	TGCGCCAGCAGAAACGGAGGAAAGAGGGGTGAAAAACTGTTTTTT	CASRNGGKRGEKLFF
-	TRBV4-1	few	TRBJ1-2	TGCGCCAGCAGCCAAAGAGCAGTGCCCTCTAACTATGGCTACACCTTC	CASSQRAVPSNYGYTF
TRBD1	TRBV5-6	few	TRBJ2-3	TGTGCCAGCAGCGGAGCCGGGACAGGGGCCGAGGGCACAGATACGCAGTATTTT	CASSGAGTGAEGTDTQYF
TRBD1	TRBV7-9	many	TRBJ1-2	TGTGCCAGCAGCCCTAGACAGGGGCCTAACTATGGCTACACCTTC	CASSPRQGPNYGYTF
-	TRBV7-2	many	TRBJ1-6	TGTGCCAGCAGCTTAGAACAGGGCCCTAATTCACCCCTCCACTTT	CASSLEQGPNSPLHF
-	TRBV7-2	-	TRBJ2-2	TGTGCCAGCAGGTCACGGGGAGGGAACACCGGGGAGCTGTTTTTT	CASRSRGGNTGELFF
-	TRBV4-1	-	TRBJ2-3	TGCGCCAGCAGCCGCGATTGGGGGACAGATACGCAGTATTTT	CASSRDWGTDTQYF
-	TRBV27	-	TRBJ2-5	TGTGCCAGCAGTTTATCGAACCCTCTCCAAGAGACCCAGTACTTC	CASSLSNPLQETQYF
-	TRBV29-1	-	TRBJ2-7	TGCAGCGTTGCGGGGGGCACGAGCTCCTACGAGCAGTACTTC	CSVAGGTSSYEQYF